This passage covers 7 T cell receptor beta chains from one sample sequenced in a study of metastatic and nonmetastatic thyroid tumors. Every patient was untreated before thyroid surgery. Using MiXCR, TCRdb reanalyzed the PCR reads. Of about 7,000 clones in the sample, about two fifths were seen once. The sample consisted of tumor tissue. These receptors all stem from a female donor with papillary thyroid cancer or a benign thyroid nodule (not recorded which). Some clones in this sample may be carry-over from other donors' samples.

To note about this clone: Germline and junction disagree at one end, which may indicate a read error. The rearrangement links TRBV18 to TRBJ2-1; perhaps TRBD2 as D (6 bases). CDR3 length: 13 residues. Per the germline V gene, CDR1 is KGHSH and CDR2 is LQKENI. CDR3 sequence (DNA): TGTGCCAGCTCACCGAATAGACCGGGGGTGGGGGTCTTC. Amino acid sequence: CASSPNRPGVGVF.

The chain recombines TRBV29-1 with TRBJ2-3; D remains unclear. The CDR3 runs to 16 residues. The V gene's germline CDR1 is SQVTM and CDR2 ANQGSEA. Between the trimmed V and J ends, which lost 4 bases and 6 bases, there was a span of 23 bases. Here the CDR3 DNA reads TGCAGCGTTGCTCAAATGAGACTTGAGGTATCCGATACGCAGTATTTT. Its protein product is CSVAQMRLEVSDTQYF.

This clone was found many times. At the DNA level, this CDR3 is encoded by other sequences in the same sample as well. V usage is TRBV18 and J usage is TRBJ2-2; D gene ambiguous. This CDR3 region has 16 residues. Germline assignment: CDR1 KGHSH and CDR2 LQKENI. With 0 bases removed from V and 2 bases from J, the gap between germline ends came to 10 bases. CDR3: CASSPPLDSNTGELFF. CDR3 DNA sequence: TGTGCCAGCTCACCACCGTTAGATAGCAACACCGGGGAGCTGTTTTTT.

The chain uses TRBV20-1 and TRBJ1-2; D unclear. The CDR3 has 12 residues. The germline V gene has CDR1 DFQATT and CDR2 SNEGSKA (reference sequence). Trimming cost V 3 bases and J 0 bases, with 5 bases left between them. Written as DNA, the CDR3 is TGCAGTGCTAGTTTAACTAACTATGGCTACACCTTC. Translation gives CSASLTNYGYTF.

This sequence joins TRBV20-1 and TRBJ2-7; D perhaps matches TRBD2 (6 bases). Trimming cost V 6 bases and J 4 bases, with 22 bases left between them. Germline values: CDR1 DFQATT, CDR2 SNEGSKA (reference sequence). This CDR3 comprises 15 residues. The chain's CDR3 is CSATDVLAAKYEQYF. The DNA for the CDR3 is TGCAGTGCAACCGATGTACTAGCTGCAAAATACGAGCAGTACTTC.

This chain links TRBV7-3 with TRBJ2-2; 11 bases are a match to TRBD2. CDR3 size: 16 residues. Germline V lookup: CDR1 SGHTA, CDR2 FQGTGA. Unmatched junction bases numbered 9, after V lost 5 bases and J lost 7 bases. In DNA form, the CDR3 reads TGTGCCAGCAGCCTAGGGACTAGCGGCCTCGGCGGGGAGCTGTTTTTT. This codes for CASSLGTSGLGGELFF.

This clone was detected a few times. CDR3: CSARGGSGLGAPYEQYF. The CDR3 DNA reads TGCAGTGCTAGAGGGGGGTCGGGACTAGGGGCTCCCTACGAGCAGTACTTC. The chain links TRBV20-1 to TRBJ2-7, with TRBD2 identical over 8 bases. With 1 base clipped from V and 2 bases from J, the junction kept 13 bases outside the gene matches. This CDR3 is 17 amino acids long. Germline lookup yields CDR1 DFQATT and CDR2 SNEGSKA (reference sequence).